Listed here are 6 T cell receptor beta chains from one sample, sequenced in a study of blood T cells in healthy people across ages (dated by TCRdb to 2014 to 2015). Libraries came from 5' RACE. TCRdb records Illumina HiSeq 2500 as the sequencer. A second 7 to 11 cycle PCR used a sample-barcoded 5' primer and a J-beta primer mix. TCRdb took the public reads, trimmed them with fastp at Q25, ran MiXCR for clone calling and kept in-frame beta chains. Duplicate CDR3 protein sequences are folded into a single record with the most common DNA and genes. The sample records 750,000 to 850,000 distinct CDR3 sequences, roughly 25% of which are singletons. The biggest ten clones account for 3.7% of the sample. The sample was also linked to a second study, of T cells of mothers and their children.

Sequenced sample: blood. The source is a boy younger than 18 in good health.

The rearrangement links TRBV27 to TRBJ1-5; no clear D. The V gene's germline CDR1 is MNHEY and CDR2 SMNVEV (reference sequence). V gave up 3 bases and J gave up 0 bases, with 9 bases separating them. The CDR3 runs 15 residues. The CDR3 nucleotides are TGTGCCAGCAGTTTTAACGGGGATAGCAATCAGCCCCAGCATTTT. This translates into CASSFNGDSNQPQHF.

This clonotype was seen more than once but under ten times. Germline is not matched at one junction end, which may reflect a read error. The chain is built from TRBV28 and TRBJ2-1, with 8 bases identical to TRBD1. Germline V CDR1 and CDR2: MDHEN, SYDVKM. CDR3 length equals 12 residues. CDR3 DNA: TGTGCCTGCAGTAATGACAGGGGAGGACAGTTCTTC. Residues: CACSNDRGGQFF.

The chain recombines TRBV2 with TRBJ2-3; D unresolved. Germline V gene sequence: CDR1 SNHLY, CDR2 FYNNEI. V shed 8 bases and J shed 2 bases, with 8 bases lying between them. The CDR3 is 12 residues long. The CDR3 nucleotides read TGTGCCAGCCTCGGCATCACAGATACGCAGTATTTT. It specifies CASLGITDTQYF.

The chain uses TRBV11-2 and TRBJ2-5; 12 bases agree with TRBD2. The J call may be in error: the DNA end matches TRBJ2-1 better. The germline V gene has CDR1 SGHAT and CDR2 FQNNGV. The CDR3 spans 16 residues. The CDR3, as DNA: TGTGCCAGCAGCCCCGGTCTAGCGGGAGGGGTCAATGAGCAGTTCTTC. Translated, it gives CASSPGLAGGVNEQFF.

This sequence joins TRBV28 and TRBJ2-7; D possibly corresponds to TRBD1 (9 bases). Germline V gene lookup returns CDR1 MDHEN and CDR2 SYDVKM. Trimming cost V 5 bases and J 6 bases, with 23 bases left between them. The CDR3 runs 16 residues. The CDR3 nucleotides are TGTGCCAGCAGTCGGGGGGGGGACAGGGTTAGACGCGAGCAGTACTTC. It is translated as CASSRGGDRVRREQYF.

V and J are TRBV21-1 and TRBJ2-1; the D call TRBD2 from the table was never checked on the DNA. TRBV21-1 is listed as a pseudogene. CDR3 length equals 17 residues. CDR3 protein: CASSIRQGPSSYNEQFF. DNA for the CDR3: TGTGCCAGCAGCATAAGACAGGGCCCGAGCTCCTACAATGAGCAGTTCTTC.